Below, one T cell receptor (beta chain) is given with its context. Its target is not known. Amplification used 60 Vbeta primers and 13 Jbeta primers. As originally analysed: An analysis that came later counted some 81 million unique TCR beta chains, roughly 11 million shared. Clones were sequenced by immunoSEQ multiplex PCR, and TCRdb holds only the in-frame ones, with some missing. V and J calls and clone size are given by that table; D and trimming were obtained from the DNA. The sample carries tens of thousands of clones, approximately 79% recorded once. This sample is drawn from a study of cytomegalovirus exposure and HLA in healthy donors. Study-wide background: HLA-typed donors were the source of about 85 million unique TCRs, which an early data release held.

Points from the study as a whole: DRB1 showed the most TCR associations and HLA-C the fewest in a later analysis, as rates varied by HLA locus.

The TCR was taken from a woman in her thirties in good health and CMV-seronegative. Input material: PBMCs.

In nucleotides, the CDR3 is TGTGCCAGCAGTAGGGACTATCAAGATGAGCAGTTCTTC. Amino acid sequence: CASSRDYQDEQFF. V and J are TRBV2 and TRBJ2-1; 7 bases line up with TRBD2. The ends lost 5 bases at V and 8 bases at J; junction bases unmatched: 6. The germline CDR1 and CDR2 sequences are SNHLY and FYNNEI. This CDR3 spans 13 amino acids. Full variable domain (remainder filled in from reference TRBV2 and TRBJ2-1): EPEVTQTPSHQVTQMGQEVILRCVPISNHLYFYWYRQILGQKVEFLVSFYNNEISEKSEIFDDQFSVERPDGSNFTLKIRSTKLEDSAMYFCASSRDYQDEQFFGPGTRLTVL.